The next 9 T cell receptor beta chains were all read from a single sample in a study of blood T cells in healthy people across ages. PCR was performed a second time for about 7 to 11 cycles using a sample-barcoded 5' primer and a J-beta primer mix. TCRdb passed the 5' RACE reads through MiXCR, listing each CDR3 protein once. This table has 1.5 million to 1.8 million distinct CDR3 sequences, around 40% appearing once. Specimen: blood. These receptors were obtained from a woman younger than 35 in good health.

The genes are TRBV6-5 and TRBJ1-4, with a tentative D call TRBD1 (6 bases). Trimming shortened V by 0 bases and J by 5 bases, and 19 bases separated the two germline ends. CDR1 is MNHEY and CDR2 is SVGAGI in the germline V gene. The CDR3 runs to 18 residues. DNA for the CDR3: TGTGCCAGCAGTTACTCGAGGGCCGGGGGCGGATTGAATGAAAAACTGTTTTTT. This translates into CASSYSRAGGGLNEKLFF.

The chain has TRBV6-2 or TRBV6-3 and TRBJ2-1; the D is unclear. The CDR3 is made up of 12 amino acids. V lost 2 bases to trimming and J lost 11 bases, with 10 bases between them. CDR1 MNHEY and CDR2 SVGEGT come from the germline V gene. CDR3 coding DNA: TGTGCCAGCAGTTACGTCTCGGAAAAGCAGTTCTTC. Translation gives CASSYVSEKQFF.

Concerning this clonotype: The junction and the germline gene differ at one end; a read error may be behind it. The chain couples TRBV28 to TRBJ2-7; a possible D gene is TRBD1 (5 bases). Germline CDR1 is MDHEN and CDR2 is SYDVKM. The CDR3 has 14 amino acids. In nucleotides, the CDR3 is TGTGTCAGCAGTATCCTAGGACAAGCCTACGAGCAGTACTTC. This translates into CVSSILGQAYEQYF.

As concerns this clonotype: One junction end disagrees with the germline gene, perhaps due to a read error. This chain joins TRBV14 and TRBJ2-5, with 7 bases aligning to TRBD1. Germline CDR1 is SGHDN and CDR2 is FVKESK. This CDR3 has 14 residues. The CDR3 DNA follows: TGTGCCAGCAGCCAAAACAGGGGACAAGAGACCCGGTACTTC. Translation gives CASSQNRGQETRYF.

This clonotype was detected a few times. V and J are TRBV28 and TRBJ2-1; weak D call: TRBD1 (6 bases). In germline, CDR1 is MDHEN, CDR2 SYDVKM. This CDR3 has 13 residues. With 6 bases removed from V and 9 bases from J, the gap between germline ends came to 15 bases. The CDR3 spells CASRLQGMREQFF. The DNA for the CDR3 is TGTGCCAGCAGATTACAGGGTATGCGTGAGCAGTTCTTC. The entire variable domain, with the rest obtained from reference TRBV28 and TRBJ2-1, is as follows: DVKVTQSSRYLVKRTGEKVFLECVQDMDHENMFWYRQDPGLGLRLIYFSYDVKMKEKGDIPEGYSVSREKKERFSLILESASTNQTSMYLCASRLQGMREQFFGPGTRLTVL.

The chain employs TRBV20-1 and TRBJ2-1; D might be TRBD1 or TRBD2, each matching 6 bases. V was pared by 5 bases and J by 6 bases, with 11 bases between. In germline, CDR1 is DFQATT, CDR2 SNEGSKA (reference sequence). The CDR3 has 12 residues. The CDR3 protein is CSARKGGNEQFF. DNA of the CDR3: TGCAGTGCTCGTAAGGGGGGCAATGAGCAGTTCTTC.

This clonotype appeared once. The V and J genes are TRBV20-1 and TRBJ1-1; D remains unclear. This CDR3 comprises 10 residues. CDR1 is DFQATT and CDR2 is SNEGSKA in the germline V gene (reference sequence). V was clipped by 3 bases and J by 5 bases, with 4 bases between them. The CDR3 region is CSASRTEAFF. Here the CDR3 DNA reads TGCAGTGCTAGCCGGACTGAAGCTTTCTTT.

This clonotype was counted once. This sequence joins TRBV5-1 and TRBJ1-4; D unclear. CDR1 and CDR2 from the germline V gene are SGHRS and YFSETQ. This CDR3 contains 15 residues. V lost 4 bases and J lost 7, with 17 bases in between. CDR3 nucleotides: TGCGCCAGCAGCAATGAAAGGGAAGTGGGTGAAAAACTGTTTTTT. Translating gives CASSNEREVGEKLFF.

This clonotype was counted only a few times. The chain carries TRBV12-3 or TRBV12-4 and TRBJ2-7, with 10 bases that match TRBD1. V was clipped by 6 bases and J by 4 bases; unmatched bases: 12. This CDR3 has 16 amino acids. CDR3 sequence reads: CASSRIGGTGAYEQYF. Written as DNA, the CDR3 is TGTGCCAGCAGCCGAATTGGAGGGACAGGGGCTTACGAGCAGTACTTC.